This paragraph reports one T cell receptor (beta chain). Its specificity is unknown. This record comes from a study of T cell responses to AZD1222 COVID-19 vaccine. V shed 2 bases, J shed 4 bases, and the junction held 11 bases outside the gene matches. Germline V gives CDR1 SGDLS, CDR2 YYNGEE. The CDR3 runs to 16 residues. Study-level points and caveats: Spike-specific TCR breadth rose after two AZD1222 doses, and depth rose as well. Baseline serology detected seropositivity in only a handful of AZD1222 recipients. There were repertoire samples only from the period after the peak T cell response.

This table comes from immunoSEQ multiplex PCR, and its TCRdb copy is limited to in-frame clones, with some not included. This table holds 84,000 or so clones, more than 90% found once. This sample comprised peripheral blood, obtained on day 0 of AZD1222 vaccination. The sequence was obtained from an adult in good health. The chain combines TRBV9 with TRBJ1-2, with 7 bases fitting TRBD1. CDR3 coding DNA: TGTGCCAGCAGCGTCGGGGACAGCCGGAGGAGCTATGGCTACACCTTC. Its protein product is CASSVGDSRRSYGYTF.